What follows are 23 T cell receptor beta chains derived from one specimen sequenced in a study of graft-versus-host responses after intestinal transplantation. The repertoire was sequenced with immunoSEQ multiplex PCR; TCRdb's copy has only in-frame clones and lacks some. This sample yields some 120,000 clones, of which more than 80% are seen a single time; about 0.16% belongs to the top ten. Their recognized antigens are unknown. The input for sequencing was unstimulated CD4+ T cells sorted from spleen or lymph node cells, taken before intestinal transplant. The receptors stem from a human donor who received an intestinal transplant.

The rearrangement joins TRBV7-8 to TRBJ1-2, with 7 bases lining up with TRBD1. After removal of 5 bases from V and 4 bases from J, the junction contained 7 bases not matched to a gene. Per the germline V gene, CDR1 is SGHVS and CDR2 is FQNEAQ. This CDR3 region has 14 residues. In DNA, the CDR3 is TGTGCCAGCAGCCATAACAGGGGAACCTATGGCTACACCTTC. Its translation is CASSHNRGTYGYTF.

The chain combines TRBV19 with TRBJ1-5, with 7 bases aligning to TRBD1. The junction had 10 bases not matched to a gene; V was cut back by 11 bases and J by 3 bases. CDR1 LNHDA and CDR2 SQIVND come from the germline V gene (reference sequence). The CDR3 consists of 14 residues. The CDR3 loop reads CASTGRGDNQPQHF. CDR3 sequence (DNA): TGTGCCTCGACCGGCAGGGGGGACAATCAGCCCCAGCATTTT.

The genes are TRBV5-1 and TRBJ2-7; D is unresolved. With 7 bases removed from V and 1 base from J, the gap between germline ends came to 21 bases. CDR1 is SGHRS, CDR2 YFSETQ, per germline. The length of the CDR3 is 16 residues. The CDR3 DNA sequence: TGCGCCAGCGGGGTTGCTTCTCTCAGTTCATCCTACGAGCAGTACTTC. Encoded protein: CASGVASLSSSYEQYF.

The V gene is TRBV7-9, the J gene TRBJ1-4, with D unclear. The CDR3 is 15 residues long. In germline, CDR1 is SEHNR, CDR2 FQNEAQ (reference sequence). V was shortened by 6 bases and J by 3 bases, with 14 bases between the two germline ends. This CDR3 is CASSYELGANEKLFF. CDR3 in DNA: TGTGCCAGCAGTTACGAGCTGGGAGCTAATGAAAAACTGTTTTTT.

The chain links TRBV6-1 to TRBJ2-1, with D hard to call. CDR3 length: 13 amino acids. Trimming stripped 7 bases from V and 8 bases from J, with 15 bases between. Germline values: CDR1 MNHNS, CDR2 SASEGT. The CDR3 loop reads CASKGRGVDEQFF. Here the CDR3 DNA reads TGTGCCAGCAAGGGTCGCGGTGTAGATGAGCAGTTCTTC.

V is TRBV9 and J is TRBJ2-3; 8 nucleotides agree with TRBD2. There are 14 residues in the CDR3. The V gene's germline CDR1 is SGDLS and CDR2 YYNGEE. Trimming cost V 0 bases and J 10 bases; bases outside gene matches: 7. CDR3 nucleotides: TGTGCCAGCAGCGTAGATAGCGGGGAAACCGCGCAGTATTTT. Protein sequence: CASSVDSGETAQYF.

This clone was seen just once. This sequence joins TRBV27 and TRBJ2-7; 11 nucleotides match TRBD1. This CDR3 is built from 15 residues. Germline trimming cut 4 bases from V and 2 bases from J; bases unmatched to any gene: 4. CDR1 is MNHEY and CDR2 is SMNVEV in the germline V gene (reference sequence). The CDR3 sequence: CASSSRGQGAYEQYF. The CDR3, as DNA: TGTGCCAGCAGTTCCAGGGGACAGGGGGCCTACGAGCAGTACTTC.

J is TRBJ2-7 and V is TRBV20-1; D uncertain. The CDR3 has 10 residues. Germline V gene sequence: CDR1 DFQATT, CDR2 SNEGSKA (reference sequence). CDR3 in DNA: TGCAGCCGGTCGTGGTCCGAGCAGTACTTC. This translates into CSRSWSEQYF.

This clone has only one observation. The chain uses TRBV5-1 and TRBJ1-1, with a possible D match to TRBD1 (5 bases). The CDR3 spans 14 residues. Trimming pared 4 bases from V and 0 bases from J, leaving 10 bases between. Per germline, CDR1 SGHRS and CDR2 YFSETQ. CDR3 loop: CASSPRVMNTEAFF. The CDR3 DNA reads as TGCGCCAGCAGCCCCAGGGTCATGAACACTGAAGCTTTCTTT.

This clone was picked up a small number of times. V usage is TRBV27 and J usage is TRBJ2-1; 8 bases map to TRBD2. The CDR3 runs 15 residues. The germline V gene has CDR1 MNHEY and CDR2 SMNVEV (reference sequence). After removal of 3 bases from V and 6 bases from J, the junction contained 7 bases not matched to a gene. CDR3 in DNA: TGTGCCAGCAGTTTTTCGCGGGGGGCCCTCAATGAGCAGTTCTTC. It is translated as CASSFSRGALNEQFF.

The rearrangement joins TRBV30 to TRBJ2-3; TRBD2 matches at 13 bases. Unmatched junction bases numbered 11, after V lost 2 bases and J lost 9 bases. The germline V gene encodes CDR1 GTSNPN and CDR2 SVGIG (reference sequence). The CDR3 spans 16 residues. CDR3 in amino acids: CAWSQLLAGGLETQYF. Here the CDR3 DNA reads TGTGCCTGGAGTCAATTACTAGCGGGGGGGCTGGAAACGCAGTATTTT. The entire variable domain, with the rest obtained from reference TRBV30 and TRBJ2-3, is as follows: SQTIHQWPATLVQPVGSPLSLECTVEGTSNPNLYWYRQAAGRGLQLLFYSVGIGQISSEVPQNLSASRPQDRQFILSSKKLLLSDSGFYLCAWSQLLAGGLETQYFGPGTRLTVL.

The rearrangement uses TRBV15 and TRBJ1-2; possible D gene TRBD1, 6 bases. The germline CDR1 and CDR2 sequences are LNHNV and YYDKDF (reference sequence). This CDR3 has 15 amino acids. V was trimmed by 0 bases and J by 6 bases, leaving 14 bases between them. The CDR3 DNA reads TGTGCCACCAGCAGAGATTTCCTACCAGGGGATGGCTACACCTTC. The encoded protein is CATSRDFLPGDGYTF.

The gene calls are TRBV4-2 and TRBJ2-3, with D hard to call. Germline lookup yields CDR1 LGHNA and CDR2 YNFKEQ. Trimming removed 0 bases from V and 10 bases from J, with 8 bases in between. The CDR3 runs 12 residues. The CDR3 spells CASSQDTVPQYF. The CDR3, as DNA: TGTGCCAGCAGCCAAGATACGGTTCCGCAGTATTTT.

V is TRBV10-2 and J is TRBJ1-1; unclear D gene. CDR3 size: 12 residues. CDR1 is WSHSY and CDR2 is SAAADI in the germline V gene. V gave up 4 bases and J gave up 4 bases, with 7 bases separating them. CDR3 sequence: CASSVQTTEAFF. In DNA form, the CDR3 reads TGCGCCAGCAGTGTACAGACCACTGAAGCTTTCTTT.

This clone has only one observation. V usage is TRBV4-1 and J usage is TRBJ2-1; TRBD1 agrees at 7 bases. Germline V gene sequence: CDR1 MGHRA, CDR2 YSYEKL. CDR3 length equals 17 residues. Trimming took 4 bases from V and 3 from J; bases not matched to a gene: 12. Here the CDR3 DNA reads TGCGCCAGCAGCCCCCGACAGGGACCTACAAGCTACAATGAGCAGTTCTTC. The encoded protein is CASSPRQGPTSYNEQFF.

The chain links TRBV5-1 to TRBJ2-5; D possibly corresponds to TRBD2 (6 bases). Matching the DNA end better, TRBJ2-7 makes the J call doubtful. This CDR3 is built from 14 residues. From germline, CDR1 is SGHRS and CDR2 YFSETQ. The CDR3 DNA is TGCGCCAGCAGCTTGTTTGGAGGGTTCTACGAGCAGTACTTC. It is translated as CASSLFGGFYEQYF.

Here the CDR3 reads CASSGTGGEAFF. DNA of the CDR3: TGTGCCAGCAGTGGGACAGGGGGAGAAGCTTTCTTT. The gene calls are TRBV28 and TRBJ1-1, with 11 bases aligning to TRBD1. The J segment lost 8 bases and the V segment lost 5 bases, leaving 1 base of the junction unmatched. The germline V gene encodes CDR1 MDHEN and CDR2 SYDVKM. The CDR3 consists of 12 residues.

This chain joins TRBV6-4 and TRBJ1-1; D is ambiguous. The CDR3 spans 13 residues. The V and J ends lost 6 bases and 0 bases respectively, with 8 bases between them. Germline V gene sequence: CDR1 MRHNA, CDR2 SNTAGT. CDR3 in amino acids: CASSTKMNTEAFF. The CDR3 DNA follows: TGTGCCAGCAGCACGAAGATGAACACTGAAGCTTTCTTT.

This clone was detected once. The CDR3 reads CASSQVGTGPYNEQFF. CDR3 nucleotide sequence: TGTGCCAGCTCACAAGTCGGGACAGGGCCCTACAATGAGCAGTTCTTC. V and J are TRBV18 and TRBJ2-1; 9 nucleotides line up with TRBD1. Germline assignment: CDR1 KGHSH and CDR2 LQKENI. The CDR3 is 16 residues long. The V gene end was trimmed by 4 bases and the J gene end by 2 bases; junction bases not matched to a gene: 6.

The CDR3 sequence: CASSNSENTEAFF. The CDR3, as DNA: TGTGCCAGCAGTAACTCAGAGAACACTGAAGCTTTCTTT. This chain joins TRBV2 and TRBJ1-1; unclear D gene. Trimming took off 5 bases at V and 1 base at J, with 8 bases between the two ends. The germline V gene encodes CDR1 SNHLY and CDR2 FYNNEI. The CDR3 has 13 amino acids.

This sequence joins TRBV4-2 and TRBJ2-1; 7 nucleotides line up with TRBD2. Germline V gene sequence: CDR1 LGHNA, CDR2 YNFKEQ. V was pared by 5 bases and J by 3 bases, with 13 bases of the junction left unmatched. There are 17 residues in the CDR3. The CDR3 sequence: CASSSHQASGGYNEQFF. The CDR3 DNA is TGTGCCAGCAGCTCACACCAGGCTAGCGGAGGCTACAATGAGCAGTTCTTC.

This clone occurred once. V gene TRBV6-5 combines with J gene TRBJ2-7, with TRBD1 matching 7 bases. V shed 2 bases, J shed 3 bases, and the junction held 7 bases outside the gene matches. The CDR3 sequence is 15 residues long. Per the germline V gene, CDR1 is MNHEY and CDR2 is SVGAGI. For the CDR3, the DNA is TGTGCCAGCAGTTACGCGGACAGGTTTGTCTACGAGCAGTACTTC. Translation gives CASSYADRFVYEQYF.

This chain connects TRBV19 to TRBJ1-4; D is unresolved. V lost 3 bases and J 0 bases, leaving 17 bases between the germline ends. The CDR3 contains 18 residues. Germline V gene data show CDR1 as LNHDA and CDR2 as SQIVND (reference sequence). CDR3 in DNA: TGTGCCAGTAGTATCGGTGGCACCCTAGTTGCAACTAATGAAAAACTGTTTTTT. Translated, it gives CASSIGGTLVATNEKLFF.